This passage covers 19 T cell receptor beta chains from one sample sequenced in a study of CXCR3-negative and CXCR3-positive naive CD8 T cells (dated by TCRdb to the late 2010s). These reads were obtained on a NextSeq 550. The Human TCR Profiling Kit (MiLaboratory) was used to prepare UMI-labeled 5' RACE TRB cDNA libraries. The reads went through TCRdb reprocessing, and each CDR3 protein sequence gets one entry with no DNA. The table held for this sample gives around 81,000 distinct CDR3 sequences. The ten most abundant clones make up around 1.6% of the sample. Source material: naive CXCR3- CD8+ T cells from blood. The cell subset or site label for this specimen denotes: CD45RO-CCR7+CD27+CD95- naive CD8+ T cells lacking CXCR3 (TNR3-). Source of these receptors: a human donor in good health. Some clones in this sample may be carry-over from other donors' samples.

The chain links TRBV9 to TRBJ2-7; TCRdb calls TRBD2, which cannot be checked without DNA. Germline V gives CDR1 SGDLS, CDR2 YYNGEE. This CDR3 region has 15 residues. CDR3 in amino acids: CASSVGGTSLYEQYF. Filled out from reference TRBV9 and TRBJ2-7, the complete variable domain reads DSGVTQTPKHLITATGQRVTLRCSPRSGDLSVYWYQQSLDQGLQFLIQYYNGEERAKGNILERFSAQQFPDLHSELNLSSLELGDSALYFCASSVGGTSLYEQYFGPGTRLTVT.

CDR3 sequence reads: CATRTTSGNEQFF. The chain carries TRBV28 and TRBJ2-1; with no DNA, the TCRdb D assignment of TRBD2 cannot be verified. Germline V CDR1 and CDR2: MDHEN, SYDVKM. The CDR3 is made up of 13 amino acids.

V gene TRBV29-1 combines with J gene TRBJ1-4. The CDR3 runs to 13 residues. Germline CDR1 and CDR2: SQVTM and ANQGSEA. The CDR3 region is CSVVGPLNEKLFF.

The chain is built from TRBV29-1 and TRBJ2-1; TCRdb gives TRBD1 as the D gene, but with no DNA this cannot be confirmed. Germline V gene data show CDR1 as SQVTM and CDR2 as ANQGSEA. This CDR3 has 18 residues. The CDR3 here is CSVEMGVGRFRSYNEQFF.

The chain links TRBV27 to TRBJ2-3. This CDR3 has 17 residues. Germline CDR1 and CDR2: MNHEY and SMNVEV (reference sequence). Here the CDR3 reads CASTRTAMKTSTDTQYF.

V is TRBV4-1 and J is TRBJ2-7. The germline V gene encodes CDR1 MGHRA and CDR2 YSYEKL. CDR3 length: 15 amino acids. CDR3 amino acids: CASSQDLGRYYEQYF.

The chain combines TRBV25-1 with TRBJ1-4. Germline-derived CDR1 and CDR2 are MGHDK and SYGVNS. The CDR3 is made up of 11 amino acids. CDR3 residues: CASSPAEKLFF.

The chain employs TRBV20-1 and TRBJ1-2; absent DNA, TCRdb's TRBD1 call cannot be checked. The germline gives CDR1 DFQATT, CDR2 SNEGSKA (reference sequence). The CDR3 is 15 residues long. The CDR3 is CSARELNRGVYGYTF.

This chain links TRBV5-4 with TRBJ1-2; TCRdb proposes TRBD1, but this gene call is untestable without DNA. The CDR3 totals 16 residues. CDR1 and CDR2 from the germline V gene are SGHNT and YYREEE (reference sequence). The CDR3 loop is CASSSMGQTINYGYTF.

The chain carries TRBV29-1 and TRBJ2-7; TCRdb selects TRBD1, and the lack of DNA leaves this call unchecked. Germline V gene lookup returns CDR1 SQVTM and CDR2 ANQGSEA. The CDR3 runs 15 residues. The CDR3 sequence: CSVEDLGQGNHEQYF.

The V and J genes are TRBV6-5 and TRBJ1-2; TCRdb designates TRBD1, a call that cannot be tested without DNA. Germline-derived CDR1 and CDR2 are MNHEY and SVGAGI. The CDR3 runs to 15 residues. This chain's CDR3 is CASSYSKDSPYGYTF.

J is TRBJ2-1 and V is TRBV11-2; without DNA, the TCRdb call of TRBD2 cannot be checked. Germline-derived CDR1 and CDR2 are SGHAT and FQNNGV. This CDR3 is 15 amino acids long. The chain's CDR3 is CASIFVAGGRYEQFF.

The CDR3 reads CASSPAGALTDTQYF. The chain is built from TRBV6-2 or TRBV6-3 and TRBJ2-3; TCRdb names TRBD1, which stays unverified in the absence of DNA. CDR1 is MNHEY, CDR2 SVGEGT, per germline. There are 15 residues in the CDR3.

The rearrangement joins TRBV29-1 to TRBJ2-5; checking the TCRdb D call of TRBD1 is not possible without DNA. The CDR3 runs 14 residues. Germline V gives CDR1 SQVTM, CDR2 ANQGSEA. The CDR3 loop is CSVATPGTEETQYF.

This chain connects TRBV9 to TRBJ2-7; TCRdb's assignment of TRBD1 cannot be checked, as there is no DNA. The germline V gene has CDR1 SGDLS and CDR2 YYNGEE. CDR3 length equals 14 residues. The CDR3 here is CASSVGTGDYEQYF. The whole variable domain, remainder taken from reference TRBV9 and TRBJ2-7, is DSGVTQTPKHLITATGQRVTLRCSPRSGDLSVYWYQQSLDQGLQFLIQYYNGEERAKGNILERFSAQQFPDLHSELNLSSLELGDSALYFCASSVGTGDYEQYFGPGTRLTVT.

The CDR3 loop is CASSQGMGYNEQFF. The rearrangement joins TRBV4-1 to TRBJ2-1. The germline V gene encodes CDR1 MGHRA and CDR2 YSYEKL. The CDR3 covers 14 residues.

The rearrangement uses TRBV29-1 and TRBJ1-1. The germline V gene has CDR1 SQVTM and CDR2 ANQGSEA. This CDR3 spans 11 amino acids. The CDR3 is CSAAGLTEAFF.

This chain uses TRBV20-1 with TRBJ2-1. This CDR3 spans 15 amino acids. Germline V lookup: CDR1 DFQATT, CDR2 SNEGSKA (reference sequence). The CDR3 loop is CSARDRRYPYNEQFF.

This rearrangement joins TRBV7-9 to TRBJ2-1. Germline V gene data show CDR1 as SEHNR and CDR2 as FQNEAQ (reference sequence). This CDR3 comprises 13 residues. The CDR3 protein is CASSLVGNNEQFF.